The 5 T cell receptor beta chains presented below share a single source sample, sequenced in a study of cytomegalovirus exposure and HLA in healthy donors (dated by TCRdb to about 2017). Library preparation employed the immunoSEQ multiplex PCR assay. The table comes from immuneACCESS by way of TCRdb, which keeps in-frame sequences with V and J called. Part of the clones is missing from these tables; in studies checked, under half for an unresolved V gene and the rest for unknown reasons. In this sample the table shows approximately 88,000 clones, 96% of which occur a single time. Together, the top ten hold roughly 1.3% of the sample. Sequencing was done on a sample of PBMCs. Every receptor here comes from a young woman in good health and CMV-seronegative.

This chain joins TRBV28 and TRBJ2-1; maybe TRBD1 (6 bases). CDR1 and CDR2 (germline): MDHEN, SYDVKM. The length of the CDR3 is 18 residues. Trimming pared 6 bases from V and 4 bases from J, leaving 25 bases between. The DNA for the CDR3 is TGTGCCAGCAGCCCTTCCAGGACAGCCCCACTAGGGTACAATGAGCAGTTCTTC. Encoded protein: CASSPSRTAPLGYNEQFF.

This clone was recorded only once. The CDR3 loop is CASRDRGRNTEAFF. The CDR3 DNA reads as TGTGCCAGCAGAGACAGGGGGCGAAACACTGAAGCTTTCTTT. This chain links TRBV7-8 with TRBJ1-1, with 10 bases lining up with TRBD1. Germline loops: CDR1 SGHVS, CDR2 FQNEAQ. The CDR3 covers 14 residues. V shed 6 bases and J 2 bases; nucleotides not matched to a gene: 3.

The V call is TRBV5-1, the J call TRBJ2-5; the match to TRBD1 covers 10 bases. After removal of 0 bases from V and 5 bases from J, the junction contained 7 bases not matched to a gene. The length of the CDR3 is 16 residues. Germline CDR1 reads SGHRS; CDR2 reads YFSETQ. The CDR3 DNA follows: TGCGCCAGCAGCTTGGGGGCGACAGGGGGCGCGGAGACCCAGTACTTC. Protein sequence: CASSLGATGGAETQYF.

The rearrangement joins TRBV7-6 to TRBJ1-4; 8 nucleotides align to TRBD1. Trimming cost V 5 bases and J 6 bases; bases outside gene matches: 8. Germline V gives CDR1 SGHVS, CDR2 FNYEAQ. The CDR3 spans 15 residues. This CDR3 is CASSPQGARDEKLFF. In nucleotides, the CDR3 is TGTGCCAGCAGCCCCCAGGGGGCGCGGGATGAAAAACTGTTTTTT.

The gene calls are TRBV10-1 and TRBJ2-7; 10 bases line up with TRBD1. V gave up 6 bases and J gave up 3 bases; unmatched junction bases: 5. The germline gives CDR1 WNHNN, CDR2 SYGVQD (reference sequence). The CDR3 is 14 amino acids. The CDR3 DNA reads as TGCGCCAGCAGCCCCGGGACAGGGGTCTACGAGCAGTACTTC. It specifies CASSPGTGVYEQYF.